The 2 T cell receptor beta chains below were found in one sample sequenced in a study of blood T cells in healthy people across ages. With a J-beta primer mix and a sample-barcoded 5' primer, a second PCR ran about 7 to 11 cycles. TCRdb re-called the 5' RACE reads through MiXCR, storing one row per CDR3 protein. Among roughly 1.6 million distinct CDR3 sequences, about 32% were seen once, and the ten largest hold around 11%. The sample was blood. The receptors come from a woman in her thirties in good health.

This clonotype was observed many times. The CDR3 sequence: CASSQVFNTRGNEQFF. The CDR3 DNA reads TGTGCCAGCAGCCAAGTTTTTAATACGAGGGGAAATGAGCAGTTCTTC. The J gene is TRBJ2-1, the V gene TRBV14; the D gene could be TRBD1 or TRBD2 (5 bases each). This CDR3 comprises 16 residues. Trimming removed 1 base from V and 7 bases from J, with 17 bases in between. The germline gives CDR1 SGHDN, CDR2 FVKESK.

With respect to this clonotype: A much larger clone sits a single nucleotide away, making a read error possible. V gene TRBV12-3 or TRBV12-4 combines with J gene TRBJ2-2; perhaps D is TRBD1 or TRBD2 (5 bases each). The CDR3 extends over 13 amino acids. The chain's CDR3 is CASSFSGAGERFF. Here the CDR3 DNA reads TGTGCCAGCAGTTTTAGTGGGGCCGGGGAGCGGTTTTTT.